This T cell receptor beta chain was sequenced in a study of CD8 T cells in ankylosing spondylitis. A remark on this clonotype: Its antigen is unknown.

Germline V gene data show CDR1 as MNHEY and CDR2 as SMNVEV (reference sequence). This CDR3 contains 13 residues. V was pared by 4 bases and J by 0 bases, with 5 bases between. Study-wide results and caveats: Certain motif variants had earlier appeared in reactive arthritis synovial fluid and blood. Ankylosing spondylitis blood seemed to carry a telltale TCR beta motif made of under ten highly homologous variants.

The authors made TCR beta libraries by quantitative 5'-RACE with molecular barcodes. TCRdb re-called the 5' RACE reads through MiXCR, storing one row per CDR3 protein. The table includes about 400,000 distinct CDR3 sequences, approximately 20% detected once. This chain joins TRBV27 and TRBJ2-3; D is possibly TRBD1 or TRBD2 (5 bases each). Sequenced sample: blood, either unsorted or a sorted T cell fraction (not recorded which). The clonotype was recovered from a male donor with ankylosing spondylitis or in good health (not recorded which). Here the CDR3 DNA reads TGTGCCAGCAGTTGGGACAGCACAGATACGCAGTATTTT. Residues: CASSWDSTDTQYF.